These T cell receptor beta chains were read from a single sample in a study of breast tumors, draining lymph nodes, adjacent tissues. TCRdb re-derived calls from the multiplex PCR reads in MiXCR, one entry per CDR3 protein. The sample yields 200,000 to 250,000 distinct CDR3 sequences, less than 35% seen once. Sequencing input: axillary lymph node tissue. The receptors originated from a female donor with breast cancer. Some clones in this sample may be carry-over from other donors' samples. Both conserved end residues are part of each CDR3. The D gene is left open where the match is weak. Expanded clones are given a class, and other clones once, few, many or no size at all.

J | size | V | D | CDR3 | DNA
TRBJ2-7 | - | TRBV25-1 | TRBD2 | CASRGRRIHYEQYF | TGTGCCAGCCGCGGGAGACGCATTCATTACGAGCAGTACTTC
TRBJ2-3 | many | TRBV7-6 | - | CASSQAHLGTDTQYF | TGTGCCAGCAGCCAAGCACACCTCGGGACAGATACGCAGTATTTT
TRBJ1-2 | - | TRBV7-9 | - | CASSDGAWGYTF | TGTGCCAGCAGCGACGGGGCGTGGGGCTACACCTTC
TRBJ2-5 | many | TRBV2 | - | CASSDLAGRPGTQYF | TGTGCCAGCAGTGATCTGGCGGGGAGGCCTGGGACCCAGTACTTC
TRBJ2-3 | many | TRBV7-9 | - | CASSPYTDTQYF | TGTGCCAGCAGCCCCTACACAGATACGCAGTATTTT
TRBJ2-3 | - | TRBV5-1 | - | CASSFSNLDRGRTDTQYF | TGCGCCAGCAGCTTCTCTAACCTGGACAGAGGACGCACAGATACGCAGTATTTT
TRBJ2-3 | - | TRBV19 | TRBD1 | CASCRDRAVDTQYF | TGTGCCAGTTGCCGGGACAGGGCGGTAGATACGCAGTATTTT
TRBJ1-3 | many | TRBV20-1 | TRBD1 | CSARQGGRRNTIYF | TGCAGTGCAAGACAGGGGGGAAGGAGAAACACCATATATTTT
TRBJ2-7 | - | TRBV9 | - | CASSVGGAGNEQYF | TGTGCCAGCAGCGTAGGGGGAGCGGGCAACGAGCAGTACTTC
TRBJ2-5 | many | TRBV19 | - | CASSTPGLETQYF | TGTGCCAGTAGTACTCCGGGTCTAGAGACCCAGTACTTC
TRBJ2-5 | - | TRBV24-1 | - | CATSVWGKSETQYF | TGTGCCACCAGTGTATGGGGAAAGAGTGAGACCCAGTACTTC
TRBJ2-7 | many | TRBV6-6 | - | CASSYSTLVNLTYEQYF | TGTGCCAGTAGTTACTCCACTCTTGTAAACCTGACCTACGAGCAGTACTTC
TRBJ2-3 | - | TRBV10-3 | - | CAISAGLYNEQYF | TGTGCCATCAGTGCGGGTCTGTACAATGAGCAGTATTTT
TRBJ1-2 | many | TRBV5-6 | - | CASSSVRGVSSF | TGTGCCAGCAGCTCAGTGAGGGGGGTCTCATCCTTC
TRBJ2-5 | - | TRBV5-1 | - | CASSLMGETQYF | TGCGCCAGCAGCTTGATGGGAGAGACCCAGTACTTC
TRBJ2-5 | few | TRBV6-6 | - | CASRYSPSQETQYF | TGTGCCAGCAGGTACTCACCCAGTCAGGAGACCCAGTACTTC
TRBJ2-3 | many | TRBV9 | - | CASSVVGVSDTQYF | TGTGCCAGCAGCGTAGTTGGGGTTTCAGATACGCAGTATTTT
TRBJ2-7 | many | TRBV19 | - | CASSPVGFFSYEQYF | TGTGCCAGTAGTCCCGTTGGGTTTTTCTCCTACGAGCAGTACTTC
TRBJ2-7 | many | TRBV19 | - | CASSIVRDGLYEQYF | TGTGCCAGTAGTATCGTTCGGGACGGCTTATACGAGCAGTACTTC
TRBJ2-3 | many | TRBV11-3 | TRBD2 | CASSSGLGASTDTQYF | TGTGCCAGCAGCTCGGGACTAGGCGCTAGCACAGATACGCAGTATTTT
TRBJ2-7 | many | TRBV27 | - | CASSSLVGPSSYEQYF | TGTGCCAGCTCTTCCCTGGTCGGACCGAGCTCCTACGAGCAGTACTTC
TRBJ1-5 | many | TRBV6-5 | - | CASTSGGRQPQHF | TGTGCCAGCACAAGCGGGGGCAGACAGCCCCAGCATTTT
TRBJ2-2 | many | TRBV12-5 | - | CASERGGTGELFF | TGTGCTAGTGAGAGGGGTGGCACCGGGGAGCTGTTTTTT
TRBJ1-2 | - | TRBV5-1 | - | CARTDNYGYTF | TGCGCCCGGACCGATAACTATGGCTACACCTTC
TRBJ2-4 | many | TRBV7-2 | - | CASSLEGALAKNIQYF | TGTGCCAGCAGCTTAGAGGGTGCCCTAGCCAAAAACATTCAGTACTTC
TRBJ2-5 | - | TRBV20-1 | - | CSASPGIGQETQYF | TGCAGTGCTAGTCCTGGGATCGGTCAAGAGACCCAGTACTTC
TRBJ2-3 | many | TRBV7-2 | - | CASSLVGGPDTQYF | TGTGCCAGCAGCTTAGTAGGGGGGCCAGATACGCAGTATTTT
TRBJ2-7 | many | TRBV7-9 | TRBD2 | CASSLWPAGGEQYF | TGTGCCAGCAGCTTATGGCCAGCGGGAGGCGAGCAGTACTTC
TRBJ2-5 | - | TRBV9 | TRBD2 | CASSVRGGLETQYF | TGTGCCAGCAGCGTTCGGGGGGGACTAGAGACCCAGTACTTC
TRBJ1-3 | many | TRBV6-6 | TRBD1 | CASSYTGQPSSGNTIYF | TGTGCCAGCAGTTACACGGGACAGCCGAGCTCTGGAAACACCATATATTTT
TRBJ2-3 | many | TRBV19 | - | CASSTMPELISSTDTQYF | TGTGCCAGTAGTACCATGCCTGAGCTGATCTCTAGCACAGATACGCAGTATTTT
TRBJ2-6 | many | TRBV30 | TRBD1 | CAWRKRQGASSGANVLTF | TGTGCCTGGAGAAAGAGACAGGGGGCAAGCTCTGGGGCCAACGTCCTGACTTTC
TRBJ2-7 | many | TRBV9 | TRBD1 | CASSVEGQGTNEQYF | TGTGCCAGCAGCGTAGAGGGACAGGGGACCAACGAGCAGTACTTC